The subject of this entry is one T cell receptor (beta chain). Its antigen is unknown. Trimming removed 4 bases from V and 0 bases from J; junction bases left unmatched: 3. This CDR3 spans 15 amino acids. The germline V gene has CDR1 LNHDA and CDR2 SQIVND (reference sequence). This specimen comes from a study of lymphopenia after photon versus proton radiotherapy. Findings of the study overall: Under photons, naive T cells and diversity fell while effector/memory populations rose.

TCRdb's table, derived via immunoSEQ multiplex PCR, lists solely in-frame clones and lacks some. This sample has roughly 17,000 clones, with 84% found just once. This receptor was taken from a man between 70 and 80 years old with pancreatic cancer. The chain joins TRBV19 to TRBJ1-5, with TRBD1 matching over 7 bases. Sequencing used peripheral blood, obtained from a patient treated with proton-based radiotherapy. The CDR3 sequence: CASSTGTASNQPQHF. CDR3 DNA: TGTGCCAGTAGTACCGGGACAGCTAGCAATCAGCCCCAGCATTTT.